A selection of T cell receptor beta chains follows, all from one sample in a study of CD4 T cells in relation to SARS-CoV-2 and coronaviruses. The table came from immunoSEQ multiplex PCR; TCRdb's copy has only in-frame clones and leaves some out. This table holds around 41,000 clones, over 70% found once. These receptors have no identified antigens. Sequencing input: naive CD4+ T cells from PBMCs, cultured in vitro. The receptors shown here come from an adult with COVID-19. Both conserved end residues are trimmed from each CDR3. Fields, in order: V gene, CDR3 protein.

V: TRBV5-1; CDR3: ASSLTGDSSYNEQF
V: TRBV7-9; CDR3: ASSLGRDNSPLH
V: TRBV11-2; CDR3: ASSLSPRGELF
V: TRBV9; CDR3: ASSVAERGNEQF
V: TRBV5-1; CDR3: ASSFFGTASNEQF
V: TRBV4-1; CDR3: ASSQPRAGWKETQY
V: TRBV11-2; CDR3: ASGTGVNQPQH
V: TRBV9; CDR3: ASSASSALGETQY
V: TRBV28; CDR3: ASRAPGLANYEQY
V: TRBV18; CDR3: ASSPGIAGAYEQY
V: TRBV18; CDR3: ASSQAQLAASTDTQY
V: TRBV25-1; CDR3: ASSSAATINYGYT
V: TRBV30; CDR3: AWRTARGSSYEQY
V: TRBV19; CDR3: ASQVLGVDTQY
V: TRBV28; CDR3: ASSLIPDTFRSSYEQY
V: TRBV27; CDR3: ASNPGLADNEQF
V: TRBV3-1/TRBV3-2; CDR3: ASSQDTPGQAVDQPQH
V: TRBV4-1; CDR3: ASSQVPGNYGYT
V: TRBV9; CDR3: ASSARVVQNNEQF
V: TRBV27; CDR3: ASSLRWRPSEQY
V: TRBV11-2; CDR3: ASRGGPRTSYEQY
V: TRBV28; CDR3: ASSETGGSGNTIY
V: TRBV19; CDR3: ASNHGNSYEQY
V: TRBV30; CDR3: AWSVTSGVYNEQF
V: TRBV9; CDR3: ASSQGRGGNTIY
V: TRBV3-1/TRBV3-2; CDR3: ASSQGDQPQH
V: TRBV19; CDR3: ASSATPGTGRYNEQF
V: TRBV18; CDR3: ASSPISTDTQY
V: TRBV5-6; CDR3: ASSLRLGQTTNEKLF
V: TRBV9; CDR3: ASSVGYVEETQY
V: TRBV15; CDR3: ATSRDKGGTSKETQY
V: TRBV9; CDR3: ASSVGDTQY
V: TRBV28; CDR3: ASSLGLAGNNEQF
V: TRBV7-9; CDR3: ASSPRLASTDTQY
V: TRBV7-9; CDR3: ASSLDGANTEAF
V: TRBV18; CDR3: ASSPPGGQGRYT
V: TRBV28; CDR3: ASSPGGFGNQPQH
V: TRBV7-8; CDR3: AESPRGNTGELF
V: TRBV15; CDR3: ATSIGTGGFQETQY
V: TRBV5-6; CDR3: ASSLLGNQPQH
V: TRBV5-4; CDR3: ASSLGSGQRGEQY
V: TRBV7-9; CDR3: ASSLGPGVIPYEQY
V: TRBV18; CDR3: ASSPPVGGVAPNTGELF
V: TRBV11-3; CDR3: ASSSWGQGNTGELF
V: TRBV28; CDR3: ASSRQGDGNQPQH
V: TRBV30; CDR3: AWSLQGPQPQH
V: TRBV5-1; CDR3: ASSLAPGRGSRETQY